The 27 T cell receptor beta chains given below trace back to one sample, sequenced in a study of regulatory T cells in long-lasting Graves disease. Time point described: newly diagnosed GD, antithyroid drugs for less than 3 months. PBMC RNA served as the TCR library source. Arm-PCR of CDR3 regions and iRepertoire HTBI primers were used to build TCR beta libraries. One entry per CDR3 protein results from TCRdb running MiXCR on the multiplex PCR reads. Here the sample spans around 400,000 distinct CDR3 sequences, about 16% being singletons. The starting material was peripheral blood mononuclear cells (PBMCs), obtained at new diagnosis, from a patient treated with antithyroid drugs. All receptors come from a female donor with Graves disease.

The chain combines TRBV7-3 with TRBJ2-1; 7 bases line up with TRBD2. Germline V gene lookup returns CDR1 SGHTA and CDR2 FQGTGA. The ends lost 4 bases at V and 0 bases at J; junction bases unmatched: 15. The CDR3 totals 19 residues. For the CDR3, the DNA is TGTGCCAGCAGCTCTTCCGCTGCTAGCGGTGCGAGCTCCTACAATGAGCAGTTCTTC. This sequence encodes CASSSSAASGASSYNEQFF.

Many counts were recorded for this clonotype. This chain uses TRBV19 with TRBJ2-2; 8 bases match TRBD1. J gave up 1 base and V 3 bases, and 13 bases lay outside the gene matches. CDR1 and CDR2 (germline): LNHDA, SQIVND (reference sequence). This CDR3 spans 19 amino acids. This CDR3 reads CASSMGPTGAGWNTGELFF. CDR3 DNA sequence: TGTGCCAGTAGTATGGGCCCGACAGGGGCTGGATGGAACACCGGGGAGCTGTTTTTT.

This clonotype was recorded at least ten times. CDR3 in amino acids: CASSLGGNIQYF. The CDR3 DNA sequence: TGTGCCAGCAGCTTAGGGGGGAACATTCAGTACTTC. This chain connects TRBV7-2 to TRBJ2-4, with D perhaps assigned TRBD1 or TRBD2 (5 bases each). The CDR3 contains 12 residues. Germline V lookup: CDR1 SGHTA, CDR2 FQGNSA. Between the trimmed V and J ends, which lost 1 base and 7 bases, there was a span of 5 bases.

V and J are TRBV19 and TRBJ2-3, with 10 positions matching TRBD2. With 3 bases clipped from V and 3 bases from J, the junction kept 3 bases outside the gene matches. This CDR3 has 15 residues. CDR1 is LNHDA and CDR2 is SQIVND in the germline V gene (reference sequence). The CDR3 sequence: CASSMSGGATDTQYF. CDR3 bases: TGTGCCAGTAGTATGAGCGGGGGGGCTACAGATACGCAGTATTTT.

A note on this clonotype: This may come from a read error, since a much larger clone is one base off. This chain connects TRBV20-1 to TRBJ1-1; D ambiguous. Trimming stripped 5 bases from V and 3 bases from J, with 13 bases between. This CDR3 has 13 amino acids. Germline lookup yields CDR1 DFQATT and CDR2 SNEGSKA (reference sequence). CDR3 region: CSAAGPMDTEAFF. DNA for the CDR3: TGCAGTGCTGCCGGGCCGATGGACACTGAAGCTTTCTTT.

This clonotype showed up many times. The genes are TRBV29-1 and TRBJ2-3; 9 bases are shared with TRBD2. The CDR3 sequence is 16 residues long. Looked up from germline, CDR1 is SQVTM and CDR2 is ANQGSEA. The V gene end was trimmed by 6 bases and the J gene end by 0 bases; junction bases not matched to a gene: 10. The chain's CDR3 is CSVYWASGISTDTQYF. The CDR3 bases are TGCAGCGTCTACTGGGCTAGCGGGATTAGCACAGATACGCAGTATTTT.

At least ten counts were recorded for this clonotype. This chain links TRBV27 with TRBJ1-2; unclear D gene. This CDR3 is 15 amino acids long. Looked up from germline, CDR1 is MNHEY and CDR2 is SMNVEV (reference sequence). Trimming stripped 4 bases from V and 5 bases from J, with 17 bases between. The CDR3 DNA sequence: TGTGCCAGCAGTTCCCTACGGTCGTCGGGGTATGGCTACACCTTC. It translates to CASSSLRSSGYGYTF.

In its sample, this clonotype was seen many times. The rearrangement joins TRBV9 to TRBJ1-2; 8 bases agree with TRBD1. The CDR3 has 14 amino acids. J lost 0 bases, V lost 7 bases, and 5 bases had no gene match. Germline lookup yields CDR1 SGDLS and CDR2 YYNGEE. CDR3 protein: CASSPGGSNYGYTF. The CDR3 DNA reads as TGTGCCAGCTCACCAGGGGGCTCTAACTATGGCTACACCTTC.

This clonotype has only a few counts. One junction end does not reproduce the germline sequence, and a read error may be involved. This chain links TRBV6-5 with TRBJ2-7; D perhaps matches TRBD2 (5 bases). CDR3 length equals 15 residues. Germline CDR1 reads MNHEY; CDR2 reads SVGAGI. CDR3 in DNA: TGTGCCAGCAGTTTAGCCCACGGGATCACCTACGAGCAGTACTTT. Translating it yields CASSLAHGITYEQYF.

This clonotype came up a few times. The chain employs TRBV7-2 and TRBJ2-3; D is possibly TRBD2 (6 bases). CDR3 length: 13 amino acids. Trimming stripped 5 bases from V and 7 bases from J, with 13 bases between. The germline V gene has CDR1 SGHTA and CDR2 FQGNSA. CDR3 loop: CASSGTGLYTQYF. In nucleotides, the CDR3 is TGTGCCAGCAGCGGAACGGGACTTTATACGCAGTATTTT. Full variable domain (outside the CDR3, taken from reference TRBV7-2 and TRBJ2-3): GAGVSQSPSNKVTEKGKDVELRCDPISGHTALYWYRQSLGQGLEFLIYFQGNSAPDKSGLPSDRFSAERTGGSVSTLTIQRTQQEDSAVYLCASSGTGLYTQYFGPGTRLTVL.

This clonotype was observed many times. The rearrangement joins TRBV6-1 to TRBJ1-2; 7 bases map to TRBD1. CDR3 length: 13 residues. After removal of 7 bases from V and 5 bases from J, the junction contained 7 bases not matched to a gene. Germline V gene sequence: CDR1 MNHNS, CDR2 SASEGT. The CDR3 DNA follows: TGTGCCAGCACCCCTGGGACAGTGTATGGCTACACCTTC. Amino acids: CASTPGTVYGYTF.

This clonotype came up many times. J is TRBJ1-2 and V is TRBV27, with D perhaps matching TRBD1 (5 bases). Germline loops: CDR1 MNHEY, CDR2 SMNVEV (reference sequence). Trimming pared 6 bases from V and 4 bases from J, leaving 15 bases between. This CDR3 contains 14 residues. The CDR3 DNA sequence: TGTGCCAGCAGCCTCGACCGGGACCTCTATGGCTACACCTTC. This sequence encodes CASSLDRDLYGYTF.

This clonotype has at least ten counts. This chain joins TRBV28 and TRBJ2-7, with 7 positions matching TRBD2. CDR3 length equals 15 residues. V lost 5 bases to trimming and J lost 0 bases; unmatched junction nucleotides: 7. Germline V gene sequence: CDR1 MDHEN, CDR2 SYDVKM. This CDR3 is CASSGIRTSSYEQYF. The CDR3 DNA follows: TGTGCCAGCAGTGGTATCCGGACTAGCTCCTACGAGCAGTACTTC.

The chain uses TRBV20-1 and TRBJ2-3; the D gene is possibly TRBD2 (6 bases). V was shortened by 0 bases and J by 1 base, with 11 bases between the two germline ends. Looked up from germline, CDR1 is DFQATT and CDR2 is SNEGSKA (reference sequence). The CDR3 totals 15 residues. This CDR3 is CSARDAGLGTDTQYF. For the CDR3, the DNA is TGCAGTGCTAGAGATGCGGGACTTGGCACAGATACGCAGTATTTT.

This clonotype appeared many times. This chain links TRBV5-1 with TRBJ1-6, with TRBD1 matching over 9 bases. The CDR3 length is 20 residues. Losses at the gene ends were 1 base for V and 5 bases for J; bases not matched to a gene: 16. CDR1 and CDR2 from the germline V gene are SGHRS and YFSETQ. The CDR3 DNA follows: TGCGCCAGCAGCTTGATGGGGGATACCGGGACAGGGTTGAATAATTCACCCCTCCACTTT. Translated, it gives CASSLMGDTGTGLNNSPLHF.

CDR3 in DNA: TGTGCCAGCAGTCGAACCGGGACAGGGGGCGGACAGCCCCAGCATTTT. Residues: CASSRTGTGGGQPQHF. This rearrangement joins TRBV12-3 or TRBV12-4 to TRBJ1-5; 12 positions agree with TRBD1. The J segment lost 7 bases and the V segment lost 5 bases, leaving 9 bases of the junction unmatched. CDR3 length: 16 residues.

Details on this clonotype: It may be a read error: a sequence one base away is much more abundant. The genes are TRBV2 and TRBJ1-1, with unresolved D. The CDR3 has 13 amino acids. CDR1 and CDR2 from the germline V gene are SNHLY and FYNNEI. The CDR3 here is CASSGRMNTKAFF. In DNA form, the CDR3 reads TGTGCCAGCAGTGGACGGATGAACACTAAAGCTTTCTTT. The whole variable domain, remainder taken from reference TRBV2 and TRBJ1-1, is EPEVTQTPSHQVTQMGQEVILRCVPISNHLYFYWYRQILGQKVEFLVSFYNNEISEKSEIFDDQFSVERPDGSNFTLKIRSTKLEDSAMYFCASSGRMNTKAFFGQGTRLTVV.

This clonotype was observed at least ten times. The chain employs TRBV5-5 and TRBJ2-7, with 9 positions matching TRBD1. The germline V gene has CDR1 SGHKS and CDR2 YYEKEE (reference sequence). The ends lost 2 bases at V and 5 bases at J; junction bases unmatched: 8. This CDR3 comprises 15 residues. The CDR3 spells CASSLPGQGINEQYF. CDR3 DNA: TGTGCCAGCAGCTTACCGGGACAGGGCATCAACGAGCAGTACTTC.

J is TRBJ1-2 and V is TRBV2, with a tentative D call TRBD1 (6 bases). This CDR3 is built from 14 residues. Germline V lookup: CDR1 SNHLY, CDR2 FYNNEI. V was trimmed by 3 bases and J by 3 bases, leaving 11 bases between them. The CDR3 region has the DNA TGTGCCAGCAGTGACCGGGGGCGCGACTATGGCTACACCTTC. Protein sequence: CASSDRGRDYGYTF.

This clonotype was found many times. This rearrangement joins TRBV6-1 to TRBJ1-1, with D perhaps TRBD1 (5 bases). Trimming left V 6 bases short and J 5 bases short, with 19 bases between. This CDR3 is built from 15 residues. Germline V CDR1 and CDR2: MNHNS, SASEGT. In DNA form, the CDR3 reads TGTGCCAGCAGACTCCGGGACCCAAGAGGAACTGAAGCTTTCTTT. Encoded protein: CASRLRDPRGTEAFF.

This clonotype was seen at least ten times. The genes are TRBV28 and TRBJ2-7; 9 bases line up with TRBD2. V shed 3 bases and J 0 bases; nucleotides not matched to a gene: 6. Germline CDR1 and CDR2: MDHEN and SYDVKM. This CDR3 contains 16 residues. CDR3 region: CASSFGGTSLSYEQYF. The CDR3 DNA reads as TGTGCCAGCAGTTTCGGTGGGACTAGCCTCTCCTACGAGCAGTACTTC.

This clonotype occurred many times. The chain uses TRBV28 and TRBJ2-7; tentative D call: TRBD1 (5 bases). This CDR3 is 14 amino acids long. Germline loops: CDR1 MDHEN, CDR2 SYDVKM. Trimming stripped 2 bases from V and 4 bases from J, with 12 bases between. This CDR3 reads CASSLHQGLYEQYF. CDR3 nucleotides: TGTGCCAGCAGTTTACATCAGGGTTTATACGAGCAGTACTTC.

This clonotype was detected ten times or more. The chain links TRBV4-1 to TRBJ1-6; tentatively, D is TRBD1 (6 bases). Germline lookup yields CDR1 MGHRA and CDR2 YSYEKL. CDR3 length: 14 amino acids. Between the trimmed V and J ends, which lost 4 bases and 9 bases, there was a span of 13 bases. The CDR3: CASSLQGGTSPLHF. CDR3 nucleotide sequence: TGCGCCAGCAGCCTACAGGGAGGCACTTCACCCCTCCACTTT.

Ten or more counts support this clonotype. The chain employs TRBV12-3 or TRBV12-4 and TRBJ1-1; D possibly corresponds to TRBD1 (5 bases). V was shortened by 10 bases and J by 5 bases, with 11 bases between the two germline ends. CDR3 length equals 11 residues. CDR3 sequence: CATGGGTEAFF. The CDR3 DNA sequence: TGTGCCACCGGGGGGGGGACTGAAGCTTTCTTT.

The V and J genes are TRBV28 and TRBJ2-7, with D perhaps matching TRBD2 (6 bases). With 2 bases removed from V and 7 bases from J, the gap between germline ends came to 15 bases. Germline CDR1 and CDR2: MDHEN and SYDVKM. This CDR3 region has 14 residues. The CDR3 loop reads CASSLVPLSGEQYF. The CDR3 DNA sequence: TGTGCCAGCAGTTTAGTCCCCCTTAGCGGTGAGCAGTACTTC.

In this sample, this clonotype turned up many times. This chain connects TRBV7-3 to TRBJ2-1, with 7 nucleotides matching TRBD2. The germline gives CDR1 SGHTA, CDR2 FQGTGA. The length of the CDR3 is 17 residues. Trimming took 5 bases from V and 0 from J; bases not matched to a gene: 10. This CDR3 is CASSPNPGLTSYNEQFF. The CDR3 nucleotides read TGTGCCAGCAGCCCTAACCCGGGACTAACCTCCTACAATGAGCAGTTCTTC.

In this sample, this clonotype turned up many times. CDR3 protein: CASGERDYRTDTQYF. The DNA of the CDR3 is TGCGCCAGCGGCGAACGGGACTACCGAACAGATACGCAGTATTTT. The chain links TRBV5-1 to TRBJ2-3, with 7 bases aligning to TRBD2. V shed 7 bases, J shed 3 bases, and the junction held 11 bases outside the gene matches. Germline loops: CDR1 SGHRS, CDR2 YFSETQ. The CDR3 has 15 amino acids. The full variable domain, rest sourced from reference TRBV5-1 and TRBJ2-3, is KAGVTQTPRYLIKTRGQQVTLSCSPISGHRSVSWYQQTPGQGLQFLFEYFSETQRNKGNFPGRFSGRQFSNSRSEMNVSTLELGDSALYLCASGERDYRTDTQYFGPGTRLTVL.